The clone carrying this T cell receptor (beta chain) was detected ten times or more. The antigen is unknown. The sample comes from a study of T cell repertoires in cytomegalovirus infection. Study details: Based on public TCR beta signatures, there were indications of CMV infection and of a matching HLA type. Overall study results and limits: Frequencies of public TCR beta families were cumulated, and this identified carriers of CMV plus the relevant HLA.

TCRdb passed the reads through MiXCR, listing each CDR3 protein once. Among 100,000 to 150,000 distinct CDR3 sequences, 25% to 35% were seen once, and the ten largest hold under 65%. Germline V lookup: CDR1 SGHTA, CDR2 FQGNSA. This CDR3 has 15 amino acids. V lost 3 bases and J lost 5; bases outside the gene matches: 7. The clonotype originates from a human donor in good health (CMV status not recorded). Some clones in this sample may be carry-over from other donors' samples. The rearrangement links TRBV7-2 to TRBJ2-1, with 7 bases fitting TRBD2. Here the sequenced sample was CD8+ T cells from cultured PBMCs, taken from culture after CMV antigen stimulation. This chain's CDR3 is CASSLLRGSNNEQFF. DNA of the CDR3: TGTGCCAGCAGCTTGTTGCGGGGGTCTAACAATGAGCAGTTCTTC.